This T cell receptor beta chain was sequenced during a study of CXCR3-negative and CXCR3-positive naive CD8 T cells. The authors made the TRB cDNA libraries by 5' RACE using UMI labels. TCRdb reprocessed the 5' RACE reads and reports one entry per CDR3 protein, with no DNA. The sample data list approximately 70,000 distinct CDR3 sequences. CDR1 is SGHTA, CDR2 FQGNSA, per germline. The CDR3 contains 14 residues. Overall study results and limits: CXCR3-negative and CXCR3-positive naive cells shared comparable TRBV-TRBJ usage, but memory cells did not. After cryopreservation, CXCR3 expression dropped partially; most assays used fresh PBMCs. Naive cells with CXCR3 showed TRB CDR3s that were more hydrophobic than those in CXCR3-negative naive cells.

In regard to this clonotype: Antigen unknown.

Naive cells were sorted as CD45RO-, CCR7+, CD27+ and CD95-. The chain couples TRBV7-2 to TRBJ1-1. The TCR originated in a human donor in good health. Some clones in this sample may be carry-over from other donors' samples. Sequenced input: naive CXCR3- CD8+ T cells from blood. Subset specified: CD45RO-CCR7+CD27+CD95- naive CD8+ T cells lacking CXCR3 (TNR3-). CDR3 protein: CASSLNPTNTEAFF.